This is a list of T cell receptor beta chains from one sample in a study of blood T cell repertoires in COVID-19. Repertoires were generated with immunoSEQ multiplex PCR, while TCRdb's copy carries only in-frame clones and drops some. The table has some 320,000 clones, about nine tenths seen once. Sequenced input: PBMCs or T cells enriched from blood (not recorded which). The receptors come from a woman in her forties or fifties who had been exposed to COVID-19. CDR3s include the opening cysteine and the closing phenylalanine or tryptophan. The D gene is left open where the match is weak. Rows give clone size only sometimes, using once, few, many, or a class for an expanded clone.

NA | TRBJ2-7 | NA | TRBV7-9 | CASSPRGAAYEQYF | TGTGCCAGCAGCCCCCGTGGGGCTGCCTACGAGCAGTACTTC
NA | TRBJ2-1 | TRBD2 | TRBV28 | CASSFAGGGYDEQFF | TGTGCCAGCAGTTTTGCGGGGGGCGGGTATGATGAGCAGTTCTTC
NA | TRBJ1-2 | TRBD1 | TRBV3-1/TRBV3-2 | CASSRGTAYGYTF | TGTGCCAGCAGCCGCGGGACAGCGTATGGCTACACCTTC
few | TRBJ1-1 | TRBD1 | TRBV29-1 | CSVATGQGKVSEAFF | TGCAGCGTTGCCACCGGACAGGGTAAAGTATCTGAAGCTTTCTTT
NA | TRBJ1-1 | TRBD1 | TRBV12-3/TRBV12-4 | CASRRGTATRAFF | TGTGCCAGCCGGCGAGGGACAGCCACGCGAGCTTTCTTT
once | TRBJ1-3 | TRBD1 | TRBV3-1/TRBV3-2 | CASSHYPGTANSGNTIYF | TGTGCCAGCAGCCACTACCCTGGGACAGCAAACTCTGGAAACACCATATATTTT
NA | TRBJ2-2 | NA | TRBV5-1 | CASRSTTGTGTGELFF | TGCGCCAGCAGATCTACCACAGGGACGGGAACCGGGGAGCTGTTTTTT
few | TRBJ2-1 | NA | TRBV25-1 | CASTRQREQFF | TGTGCCAGCACACGGCAGCGGGAGCAGTTCTTC
NA | TRBJ2-3 | NA | TRBV7-9 | CASSLQGPSTDTQYF | TGTGCCAGCAGCTTACAGGGCCCTAGCACAGATACGCAGTATTTT
NA | TRBJ1-6 | NA | TRBV7-9 | CASGRTVGLENSPLHF | TGTGCCAGCGGCCGGACAGTCGGGTTGGAGAATTCACCCCTCCACTTT
once | TRBJ1-1 | TRBD1 | TRBV7-6 | CASSPGQGLFDTEAFF | TGTGCCAGCAGCCCCGGACAGGGGCTTTTCGACACTGAAGCTTTCTTT
NA | TRBJ2-5 | NA | TRBV5-1 | CASSKGEAPQETQYF | TGCGCCAGCAGCAAAGGAGAGGCCCCACAAGAGACCCAGTACTTC
NA | TRBJ2-1 | NA | TRBV5-6 | CASSLGQGPFYEQFF | TGTGCCAGCAGCTTGGGCCAGGGTCCTTTCTATGAGCAGTTCTTC
NA | TRBJ1-2 | NA | TRBV3-1/TRBV3-2 | CASSQVAGGRGYTF | TGTGCCAGCAGCCAAGTCGCCGGGGGGCGAGGCTACACCTTC
NA | TRBJ2-7 | NA | TRBV28 | CASSFRTVPYEQYF | TGTGCCAGCAGTTTCCGCACAGTGCCCTACGAGCAGTACTTC
NA | TRBJ2-1 | TRBD2 | TRBV11-2 | CASRFSGGDYNEQFF | TGTGCCAGCAGATTTAGCGGGGGGGACTACAATGAGCAGTTCTTC
NA | TRBJ2-1 | TRBD2 | TRBV2 | CASSSTTRGDEQFF | TGTGCCAGCAGCTCGACAACCCGGGGGGATGAGCAGTTCTTC
NA | TRBJ2-1 | NA | TRBV7-9 | CASSIDTYNEQFF | TGTGCCAGCAGCATAGACACCTACAATGAGCAGTTCTTC
NA | TRBJ1-2 | NA | TRBV7-2 | CASSPGGGASRGYGYTF | TGTGCCAGCAGCCCAGGAGGGGGGGCATCTCGGGGCTATGGCTACACCTTC
NA | TRBJ1-2 | NA | TRBV30 | CAWRETGGNGYTF | TGTGCCTGGAGGGAAACCGGCGGGAATGGCTACACCTTC
NA | TRBJ1-1 | TRBD1 | TRBV28 | CASENPQGAGEAFF | TGTGCCAGCGAGAACCCCCAGGGGGCAGGTGAAGCTTTCTTT
NA | TRBJ1-5 | NA | TRBV5-8 | CASSPVDRLYNNQPQHF | TGTGCCAGCAGCCCTGTTGACAGGTTATACAACAATCAGCCCCAGCATTTT
once | TRBJ2-1 | TRBD1 | TRBV28 | CASSFLPGQGLGLGNEQFF | TGTGCCAGCAGTTTCTTGCCGGGACAGGGTCTTGGGCTCGGCAATGAGCAGTTCTTC
NA | TRBJ1-2 | TRBD1 | TRBV28 | CASRPGGYGYTF | TGTGCCAGTAGACCAGGGGGCTATGGCTACACCTTC
NA | TRBJ2-3 | NA | TRBV5-4 | CASSFPLETDTQYF | TGTGCCAGCAGCTTCCCCCTGGAGACAGATACGCAGTATTTT
NA | TRBJ1-6 | NA | TRBV4-1 | CASSQDGAPGNSPLHF | TGCGCCAGCAGCCAAGATGGGGCGCCAGGCAATTCACCCCTCCACTTT
NA | TRBJ1-2 | NA | TRBV5-1 | CASSLGWGDSRGYTF | TGCGCCAGCAGCTTAGGATGGGGGGATTCTAGAGGCTACACCTTC
NA | TRBJ1-4 | NA | TRBV4-2 | CASSQGGSNEKLFF | TGTGCCAGCAGCCAAGGTGGCAGTAATGAAAAACTGTTTTTT
NA | TRBJ2-7 | TRBD1 | TRBV28 | CASSLPAGTGGYEQYF | TGTGCCAGCAGTTTACCCGCCGGGACAGGGGGTTACGAGCAGTACTTC
once | TRBJ2-7 | TRBD1 | TRBV4-1 | CASSLGGTGNSYEQYF | TGCGCCAGCAGCCTCGGCGGGACAGGGAACTCCTACGAGCAGTACTTC
NA | TRBJ2-1 | NA | TRBV6-1 | CASSEPTGNWGQFF | TGTGCCAGCAGTGAACCCACGGGGAACTGGGGGCAGTTCTTC
NA | TRBJ1-4 | TRBD1 | TRBV6-5 | CATGQGGEKLFF | TGTGCCACCGGACAGGGGGGTGAAAAACTGTTTTTT
NA | TRBJ2-2 | TRBD2 | TRBV14 | CASSQRLAGAYTGELFF | TGTGCCAGCAGCCAGCGGCTAGCGGGGGCGTACACCGGGGAGCTGTTTTTT
once | TRBJ2-7 | NA | TRBV19 | CASSPDRHYEQYF | TGTGCCAGTAGTCCAGACAGACACTACGAGCAGTACTTC
NA | TRBJ1-2 | NA | TRBV10-3 | CAISDRGTADYGYTF | TGTGCCATCAGTGATCGCGGAACAGCGGACTATGGCTACACCTTC
NA | TRBJ2-2 | TRBD1 | TRBV6-4 | CASSENRGTGELFF | TGTGCCAGCAGTGAAAACAGGGGAACCGGGGAGCTGTTTTTT
NA | TRBJ1-4 | TRBD1 | TRBV4-2 | CASSHPTGGNEKLFF | TGTGCCAGCAGCCACCCGACAGGGGGGAATGAAAAACTGTTTTTT
NA | TRBJ1-4 | NA | TRBV29-1 | CSVEFGSNEKLFF | TGCAGCGTTGAATTCGGTTCTAATGAAAAACTGTTTTTT
NA | TRBJ1-4 | TRBD1 | TRBV9 | CASSAIPGTGNEKLFF | TGTGCCAGCAGCGCCATACCCGGGACAGGGAATGAAAAACTGTTTTTT
NA | TRBJ2-7 | TRBD2 | TRBV10-2 | CASSSSGGFSEQYF | TGCGCCAGCAGTTCTAGCGGGGGCTTCTCGGAGCAGTACTTC
NA | TRBJ2-5 | NA | TRBV12-5 | CASGLSGETQYF | TGTGCTAGTGGTTTATCCGGGGAGACCCAGTACTTC
NA | TRBJ2-5 | TRBD2 | TRBV29-1 | CSVASGGADQETQYF | TGCAGCGTTGCGAGCGGGGGGGCCGACCAAGAGACCCAGTACTTC
NA | TRBJ2-5 | NA | TRBV6-5 | CASSLFGGPPETQYF | TGTGCCAGCAGTTTGTTCGGGGGGCCCCCAGAGACCCAGTACTTC
NA | TRBJ2-7 | NA | TRBV4-1 | CASTTSGAPGGSEQYF | TGCGCCAGCACCACCTCCGGGGCCCCCGGGGGTTCGGAGCAGTACTTC
NA | TRBJ2-2 | NA | TRBV19 | CASHRAGWASDTGELFF | TGTGCCAGCCATCGGGCAGGGTGGGCGAGCGACACCGGGGAGCTGTTTTTT
few | TRBJ2-3 | TRBD2 | TRBV4-1 | CASSLTSGVGGGSTDTQYF | TGCGCCAGCAGCCTTACGTCTGGGGTGGGCGGGGGAAGCACAGATACGCAGTATTTT
few | TRBJ1-2 | NA | TRBV6-5 | CASSYIGRIAYGYTF | TGTGCCAGCAGTTACATCGGCAGGATCGCTTATGGCTACACCTTC
NA | TRBJ1-1 | NA | TRBV9 | CASSSPDRGTEAFF | TGTGCCAGCAGCTCCCCCGATCGGGGCACTGAAGCTTTCTTT